These T cell receptor beta chains were read from a single sample in a study of blood T cell repertoires in COVID-19. Generated by immunoSEQ multiplex PCR, the TCRdb table keeps only in-frame clones and is missing some. The data contain about 250,000 clones, 83% of them seen just once; the ten biggest clones take up roughly 8.8%. The sequenced sample consisted of peripheral blood. The receptors were sampled from a man between 40 and 49 years old with active or convalescent COVID-19. Both conserved end residues are part of each CDR3. A D gene is named only where the DNA matches it firmly. Not all rows give a size; the values are once, few, many and, for expanded clones, a class.

D,V,size,J,DNA,CDR3
NA,TRBV10-3,NA,TRBJ1-2,TGTGCCATCAGTGTGGGGGGGTCAAACTATGGCTACACCTTC,CAISVGGSNYGYTF
TRBD1,TRBV3-1/TRBV3-2,few,TRBJ1-2,TGTGCCAGCAGCCACGCGGACAGGGAACAGGGTGGCTACACCTTC,CASSHADREQGGYTF
TRBD1,TRBV7-2,NA,TRBJ2-3,TGTGCCAGCAGCTTCCAGGGGGCGACAGATACGCAGTATTTT,CASSFQGATDTQYF
TRBD1,TRBV5-6,NA,TRBJ1-5,TGTGCCAGCAGCTTGGGTAAACCCACGGGACAGGGGCCGGGTCAGCCCCAGCATTTT,CASSLGKPTGQGPGQPQHF
TRBD1,TRBV11-1,NA,TRBJ2-2,TGTGCCAGCAGCTCGACAGGGGGTTTGACCGGGGAGCTGTTTTTT,CASSSTGGLTGELFF
TRBD1,TRBV24-1,NA,TRBJ1-5,TGTGCCACCAGTGGGGCCAGGGGGAACGGTCAGCCCCAGCATTTT,CATSGARGNGQPQHF
TRBD1,TRBV12-5,NA,TRBJ1-1,TGTGCTAGTGGTTTGCAGGGGGCAACTGAAGCTTTCTTT,CASGLQGATEAFF
NA,TRBV28,NA,TRBJ1-4,TGTGCCAGCAGATACTCAGGACAGAGGGATGAAAAACTGTTTTTT,CASRYSGQRDEKLFF
TRBD2,TRBV30,once,TRBJ2-5,TGTGCCTGGAACCCCGGGGGGGCAGAGACCCAGTACTTC,CAWNPGGAETQYF
TRBD2,TRBV10-3,NA,TRBJ2-2,TGTGCCATCAGAGCGACCATAAGCGGGAGTAGCGGCGGGGAGCTGTTTTTT,CAIRATISGSSGGELFF
NA,TRBV7-3,NA,TRBJ2-1,TGTGCCAGCAGCTTGACTGGATCTTCCTACAATGAGCAGTTCTTC,CASSLTGSSYNEQFF
NA,TRBV20-1,NA,TRBJ1-2,TGCAGTGCTACCCAGGGAGGTGGCTACACCTTC,CSATQGGGYTF
NA,TRBV7-9,NA,TRBJ1-1,TGTGCCAGCAGCTTTTATGGGGGGGTCATGAACACTGAAGCTTTCTTT,CASSFYGGVMNTEAFF
NA,TRBV12-3/TRBV12-4,few,TRBJ2-7,TGTGCCAGCAGGAAACAGGGATACGAGCAGTACTTC,CASRKQGYEQYF
TRBD1,TRBV24-1,NA,TRBJ2-3,TGTGCCACCCAAGGGACAGGGATAACAGATACGCAGTATTTT,CATQGTGITDTQYF
TRBD1,TRBV28,NA,TRBJ1-3,TGTGCCAGCAGCCACAGGGGGCCGCGGAGAAACACCATATATTTT,CASSHRGPRRNTIYF
NA,TRBV12-3/TRBV12-4,NA,TRBJ2-2,TGTGCCAGCAGTCGGGACACCTCGGGGGAGCTGTTTTTT,CASSRDTSGELFF
NA,TRBV27,NA,TRBJ1-2,TGTGCCAGCAGTTCCGGTGCAGGGAACTATGGCTACACCTTC,CASSSGAGNYGYTF
NA,TRBV5-4,few,TRBJ1-2,TGTGCCAGCAGCTTGGATCTTGGACAGCGCAAAAATCAGGATGGCTACACCTTC,CASSLDLGQRKNQDGYTF
NA,TRBV27,NA,TRBJ1-2,TGTGCCAGCAGTCCCTATGGGGGGGGAAACTATGGCTACACCTTC,CASSPYGGGNYGYTF
TRBD2,TRBV5-1,NA,TRBJ2-7,TGCGCCAGCAGCTTAATTATGCGGACTAGCGGGTCCCCAGAGCAGTACTTC,CASSLIMRTSGSPEQYF
TRBD2,TRBV19,NA,TRBJ2-5,TGTGCCAGTAGCCTCGGACTAGCGGTTCAAGAGACCCAGTACTTC,CASSLGLAVQETQYF